Each of the 5 T cell receptor beta chains below was sequenced from the same sample in a study of Graves' ophthalmopathy and Graves' hyperthyroidism. Amplification targeted the TCR beta CDR3 regions, with RNA transcripts as the source material. HTBI primers served in a first-round RT-PCR, which a second-round multiplex PCR followed. From the multiplex PCR reads, TCRdb called clonotypes with MiXCR, one entry per CDR3 protein. In the table there are about 370,000 distinct CDR3 sequences, about 18% of which are singletons. Material for sequencing was peripheral blood. These receptors originate from an adult woman with stable Graves' hyperthyroidism.

Of note for this clonotype: A read error is possible here, since a much larger clone lies one base away. The chain couples TRBV7-8 to TRBJ2-7; 13 positions agree with TRBD2. The V gene's germline CDR1 is SGHVS and CDR2 FQNEAQ. This CDR3 spans 16 amino acids. The DNA of the CDR3 is TGTGCCAACAGCCCGCGGACTAGCGGGAGTTTTTACGAGCAGTACTTC. Its translation is CANSPRTSGSFYEQYF.

The chain employs TRBV12-5 and TRBJ1-2; the match to TRBD1 covers 8 bases. The CDR3 runs to 14 residues. The germline gives CDR1 LGHNT, CDR2 FRNRAP. V trimming: 5 bases; J trimming: 6 bases; junction bases outside the gene matches: 8. The CDR3 bases are TGTGCTAGTGGTCCCTTGGGACAGGTGAATGGCTACACCTTC. Translated: CASGPLGQVNGYTF.

This clonotype was counted many times. This chain links TRBV27 with TRBJ1-6; 7 nucleotides agree with TRBD1. After removal of 7 bases from V and 8 bases from J, the junction contained 11 bases not matched to a gene. The CDR3 has 15 amino acids. The germline CDR1 and CDR2 sequences are MNHEY and SMNVEV (reference sequence). The CDR3 spells CASTYIGGLDSPLHF. The DNA for the CDR3 is TGTGCCAGCACCTACATAGGGGGCCTTGATTCACCCCTCCACTTT.

This clonotype appeared many times. The chain carries TRBV5-6 and TRBJ2-7, with D hard to call. CDR1 is SGHDT and CDR2 is YYEEEE in the germline V gene. The V end lost 4 bases, the J end lost 4 bases, and 12 bases lay between the germline ends. This CDR3 has 13 amino acids. The CDR3 loop is CASSARGAYEQYF. CDR3 nucleotides: TGTGCCAGCAGCGCGAGAGGAGCGTACGAGCAGTACTTC.

This clonotype was seen ten or more times. The gene calls are TRBV7-9 and TRBJ1-2; D remains ambiguous. V was cut by 4 bases and J by 5 bases, with 11 bases left in between. The length of the CDR3 is 13 residues. Looked up from germline, CDR1 is SEHNR and CDR2 is FQNEAQ (reference sequence). The CDR3, as DNA: TGTGCCAGCAGCTCCGTAAGGTCGTATGGCTACACCTTC. This sequence encodes CASSSVRSYGYTF.